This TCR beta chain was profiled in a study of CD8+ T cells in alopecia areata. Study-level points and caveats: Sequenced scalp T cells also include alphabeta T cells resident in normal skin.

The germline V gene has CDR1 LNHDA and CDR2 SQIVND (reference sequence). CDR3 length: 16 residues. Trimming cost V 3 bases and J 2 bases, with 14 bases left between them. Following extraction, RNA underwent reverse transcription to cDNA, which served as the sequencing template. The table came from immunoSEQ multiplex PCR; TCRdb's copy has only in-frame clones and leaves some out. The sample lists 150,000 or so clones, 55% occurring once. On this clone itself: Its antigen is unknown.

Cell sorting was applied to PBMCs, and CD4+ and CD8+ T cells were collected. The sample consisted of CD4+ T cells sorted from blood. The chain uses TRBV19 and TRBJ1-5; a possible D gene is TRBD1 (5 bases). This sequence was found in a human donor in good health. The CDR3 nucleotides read TGTGCCAGTAGTATGATGGGAGGGGAGGGCAATCAGCCCCAGCATTTT. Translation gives CASSMMGGEGNQPQHF.